This TCR beta chain emerged from a study of technical replicates of blood from several donors. The method was immunoSEQ multiplex PCR; TCRdb's version includes in-frame clones alone and lacks a portion of them. The table includes tens of thousands of clones, 90% to 95% detected once. CDR1 SGHRS and CDR2 YFSETQ come from the germline V gene. The CDR3 has 14 amino acids. The ends were cut back, 4 bases at V and 8 bases at J, with 18 bases in the middle. This clonotype was sampled from a human donor in good health. Some clones in this sample may be carry-over from other donors' samples. The sequencing sample was made of PBMCs. The rearrangement joins TRBV5-1 to TRBJ1-2; a weak D match, TRBD1 (6 bases). CDR3 amino acids: CASSPGGAVWGYTF. In nucleotides, the CDR3 is TGCGCCAGCAGCCCCGGGGGGGCTGTATGGGGCTACACCTTC.